This TCR beta chain was obtained from a study of cytomegalovirus exposure and HLA in healthy donors. Notes on the study in general: Association of a missense DCLRE1C variant with TCR beta V- and J-gene trimming was reported in a later analysis. Later on, an analysis tied about 17,000 TCR beta sequences to HLA alleles at 0.05 false discovery rate.

Germline-derived CDR1 and CDR2 are MNHEY and SVGAGI. With 2 bases removed from V and 5 bases from J, the gap between germline ends came to 15 bases. The CDR3 runs 16 residues. Amplification used 60 Vbeta primers and 13 Jbeta primers. The protocol was immunoSEQ multiplex PCR, while the TCRdb copy is restricted to in-frame clones and leaves out a portion. The profile shows 100,000 to 150,000 clones, roughly three quarters of them singletons. Notes on this clone: Antigen unknown.

The chain combines TRBV6-5 with TRBJ1-4, with D unresolved. Source material: PBMCs. The TCR was taken from a male donor in good health and CMV-seronegative. The CDR3 protein is CASSYERAAANEKLFF. The CDR3, as DNA: TGTGCCAGCAGTTACGAGAGGGCAGCAGCAAATGAAAAACTGTTTTTT.